Given below is one TCR beta chain in context. Its specificity is not known. Measured with immunoSEQ multiplex PCR; TCRdb has only the in-frame clones, and not every one. The repertoire holds hundreds of thousands of clones, roughly 96% seen once, with approximately 0.12% in the top ten. Positively selected for CCR7, the CD45RO-negative cells used as naive CD8 cells excluded terminally differentiated effector memory CD45RA+ cells. These data belong to a study of shared clonotypes between healthy human individuals. In the study overall: Donors were a couple of women and a few men aged 18 to 49. Whole-study results and caveats: Specimens sampled were limited to blood, with tissue repertoires likely differing. Clonotypes shared by all four donors outscored non-shared clonotypes in generation probability.

This CDR3 spans 11 amino acids. V was cut by 6 bases and J by 4 bases, with 7 bases left in between. Germline V CDR1 and CDR2: SNHLY, FYNNEI. The sequence derives from a woman aged 25 to 39 in good health. The rearrangement joins TRBV2 to TRBJ2-7; possibly TRBD2 for D (6 bases). Sequencing was carried out using naive CD8+ T cells sorted from blood. CDR3 coding DNA: TGTGCCAGCAGGCGGGATTACGAGCAGTACTTC. It yields the protein CASRRDYEQYF.